Listed below are T cell receptor beta chains from one sample, sequenced in a study of CD8 T cells in Susac syndrome. TCRdb redid the calling of the immunoSEQ multiplex PCR reads with MiXCR, one entry per CDR3 protein. Among about 100,000 distinct CDR3 sequences listed, about 95% were seen once. The specimen was CD8+ T cells from PBMCs. Receptors originate from a human donor with Susac syndrome. Both conserved end residues are part of each CDR3. The D gene is left open where the match is weak. Clone size is given for some rows only: seen once, a few or many times, or a class if the clone is expanded.

j_gene	abundance	len	d_gene	v_gene	CDR3nt	CDR3aa
TRBJ1-5	-	13	-	TRBV12-3/TRBV12-4	TGTGCCAGCACGGGTCAGCTCCGAGGGCCCCAGCATTTT	CASTGQLRGPQHF
TRBJ2-5	-	16	TRBD2	TRBV15	TGTGCCACCAGCAGAGATGCCCCACTAGCGGGGGAGACCCAGTACTTC	CATSRDAPLAGETQYF
TRBJ2-7	-	13	-	TRBV6-5	TGTGCCAGCAGTAGGAGCGGGTTTGGGGAGCAGTACTTC	CASSRSGFGEQYF
TRBJ1-3	-	15	-	TRBV15	TGTGCCACCAGCAAGGATAGGTTGAGAGGAAACACCATATATTTT	CATSKDRLRGNTIYF
TRBJ2-2	-	13	TRBD1	TRBV29-1	TGCAGCGTGGACAGGACGAACACCGGGGAGCTGTTTTTT	CSVDRTNTGELFF
TRBJ2-1	-	18	-	TRBV4-1	TGCGCCAGCAGCCAAGTGACGGGGCAGATGAGCTCCTACAATGAGCAGTTCTTC	CASSQVTGQMSSYNEQFF
TRBJ2-3	-	12	-	TRBV9	TGTGCCAGCAGCTCCGGCGGGAATACGCAGTATTTT	CASSSGGNTQYF
TRBJ2-7	-	15	-	TRBV10-3	TGTGCCATCAGTGATGGCGTCAATGGCCAATACGAGCAGTACTTC	CAISDGVNGQYEQYF
TRBJ1-1	-	16	TRBD1	TRBV5-6	TGTGCCAGCAGCGGCATGCGACAGGGCTGGGACACTGAAGCTTTCTTT	CASSGMRQGWDTEAFF
TRBJ2-5	-	16	TRBD2	TRBV4-2	TGTGCCAGCAGCCAAGGACTAGCGGGGGGACAAGAGACCCAGTACTTC	CASSQGLAGGQETQYF
TRBJ2-7	-	8	-	TRBV29-1	TGCAGCGCGGAGGAGCAGTACTTC	CSAEEQYF
TRBJ2-2	-	12	-	TRBV5-6	TGTGCCAGCAGCGGGGAGCGCGGGGAGCTGTTTTTT	CASSGERGELFF
TRBJ2-3	-	16	-	TRBV7-2	TGTGCCAGCAGCTTAGGGGTTAGCGGCCGCACAGATACGCAGTATTTT	CASSLGVSGRTDTQYF
TRBJ2-5	-	18	TRBD2	TRBV12-3/TRBV12-4	TGTGCCAGCAGTCCTGGACTAGCGGGAGGGCCGAGGTTAGAGACCCAGTACTTC	CASSPGLAGGPRLETQYF
TRBJ1-2	-	16	-	TRBV25-1	TGTGCCAGCAGTGAATCCACCCAAGCCAGCCAGCATGGCTACACCTTC	CASSESTQASQHGYTF
TRBJ1-2	once	14	-	TRBV7-9	TGTGCCAGCAGCTTAGATTCAGGGGTTGGCGGCTACACCTTC	CASSLDSGVGGYTF
TRBJ2-5	once	16	TRBD2	TRBV7-8	TGTGCCAGTCAGAGAGACAGGGGACTAGCGGAAGAGACCCAGTACTTC	CASQRDRGLAEETQYF
TRBJ1-5	-	13	-	TRBV18	TGTGCCAGCTCAACCCACGGGGACCAGCCCCAGCATTTT	CASSTHGDQPQHF